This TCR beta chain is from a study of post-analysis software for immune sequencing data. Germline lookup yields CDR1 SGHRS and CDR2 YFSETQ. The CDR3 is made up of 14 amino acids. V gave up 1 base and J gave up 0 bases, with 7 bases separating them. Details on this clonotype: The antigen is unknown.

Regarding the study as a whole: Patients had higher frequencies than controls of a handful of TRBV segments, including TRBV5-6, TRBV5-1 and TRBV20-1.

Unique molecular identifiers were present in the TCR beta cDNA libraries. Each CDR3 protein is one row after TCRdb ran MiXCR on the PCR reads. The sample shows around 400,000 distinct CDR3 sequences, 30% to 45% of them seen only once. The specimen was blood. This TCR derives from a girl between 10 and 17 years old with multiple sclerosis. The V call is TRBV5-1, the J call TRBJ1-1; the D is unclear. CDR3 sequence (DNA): TGCGCCAGCAGCTTGTTAGGAATGAACACTGAAGCTTTCTTT. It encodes CASSLLGMNTEAFF.